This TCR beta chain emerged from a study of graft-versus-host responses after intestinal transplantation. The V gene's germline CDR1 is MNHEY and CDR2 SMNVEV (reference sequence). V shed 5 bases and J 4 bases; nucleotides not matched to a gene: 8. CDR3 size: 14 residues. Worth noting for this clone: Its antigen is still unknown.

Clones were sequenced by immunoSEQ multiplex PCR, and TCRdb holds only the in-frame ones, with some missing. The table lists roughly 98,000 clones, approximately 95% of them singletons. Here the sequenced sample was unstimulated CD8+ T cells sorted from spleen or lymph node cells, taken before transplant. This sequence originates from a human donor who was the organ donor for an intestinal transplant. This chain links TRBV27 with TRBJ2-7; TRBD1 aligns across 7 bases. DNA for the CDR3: TGTGCCAGCAGTCTCTCCGGGACAGAGTACGAGCAGTACTTC. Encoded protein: CASSLSGTEYEQYF.